The source of this TCR beta chain is a study of cytomegalovirus exposure and HLA in healthy donors. Study results and caveats: Follow-up analysis found HLA locus-dependent TCR association rates, highest for DRB1 and lowest for HLA-C.

Trimming cost V 0 bases and J 0 bases, with 18 bases left between them. The CDR3 covers 19 residues. The V gene's germline CDR1 is SGDLS and CDR2 YYNGEE. Notes on this clone: Its antigen is currently unknown.

Use of 60 Vbeta and 13 Jbeta primers characterized the PCR. Clones were sequenced by immunoSEQ multiplex PCR, and TCRdb holds only the in-frame ones, with some missing. Among some 140,000 clones listed, over 75% were seen once. The chain links TRBV9 to TRBJ2-2; maybe TRBD2 (5 bases). The origin of this receptor is a woman aged 40 to 50 in good health and CMV-seropositive. The specimen sequenced was PBMCs. CDR3 sequence reads: CASSVVSRGAVANTGELFF. In DNA form, the CDR3 reads TGTGCCAGCAGCGTAGTAAGCCGGGGAGCGGTCGCGAACACCGGGGAGCTGTTTTTT.